Listed here are 5 T cell receptor beta chains from one sample, sequenced in a study of cytomegalovirus exposure and HLA in healthy donors. Amplification used 60 Vbeta primers and 13 Jbeta primers. Generated by immunoSEQ multiplex PCR, the TCRdb table keeps only in-frame clones and is missing some. The table lists about 140,000 clones, approximately 60% of them singletons, with around 1.6% in the top ten. Specimen: PBMCs. Source of these receptors: a human donor in good health.

This chain links TRBV15 with TRBJ2-3, with D tentatively TRBD1 (6 bases). Germline V CDR1 and CDR2: LNHNV, YYDKDF (reference sequence). Trimming shortened V by 3 bases and J by 2 bases, and 15 bases separated the two germline ends. This CDR3 is 16 amino acids long. The CDR3 DNA reads as TGTGCCACCAGCAGGAAGCAGGGGTCCTACACAGATACGCAGTATTTT. Encoded protein: CATSRKQGSYTDTQYF.

This clone was picked up a small number of times. The CDR3 bases are TGTGCCAGCACCGACTTAACCTACGAGCAGTACTTC. Translated, it gives CASTDLTYEQYF. The rearrangement links TRBV28 to TRBJ2-7; D is uncertain. There are 12 residues in the CDR3. V lost 7 bases and J lost 2, with 9 bases in between. Germline CDR1 and CDR2: MDHEN and SYDVKM.

The chain carries TRBV4-1 and TRBJ2-7, with TRBD1 matching 7 bases. The CDR3 spans 15 residues. Germline V gives CDR1 MGHRA, CDR2 YSYEKL. V gave up 1 base and J gave up 0 bases; unmatched junction bases: 3. CDR3 amino acids: CASSQGQGGSYEQYF. In nucleotides, the CDR3 is TGCGCCAGCAGCCAAGGACAGGGTGGCTCCTACGAGCAGTACTTC.

CDR3 sequence: CASSPGSYNSPLHF. The CDR3 DNA reads as TGTGCCAGCTCACCCGGGAGCTATAATTCACCCCTCCACTTT. V gene TRBV18 combines with J gene TRBJ1-6; D is uncertain. CDR3 length equals 14 residues. Per germline, CDR1 KGHSH and CDR2 LQKENI. The V gene lost 3 bases and the J gene lost 3 bases, with 6 bases spanning the gap.

This clone was seen a handful of times. The chain has TRBV5-1 and TRBJ1-2; perhaps TRBD1 as D (5 bases). V was trimmed by 5 bases and J by 8 bases, leaving 19 bases between them. CDR1 is SGHRS and CDR2 is YFSETQ in the germline V gene. This CDR3 contains 14 residues. The chain's CDR3 is CASSLWGGTEGYTF. CDR3 nucleotides: TGCGCCAGCAGTCTTTGGGGAGGGACCGAGGGCTACACCTTC.